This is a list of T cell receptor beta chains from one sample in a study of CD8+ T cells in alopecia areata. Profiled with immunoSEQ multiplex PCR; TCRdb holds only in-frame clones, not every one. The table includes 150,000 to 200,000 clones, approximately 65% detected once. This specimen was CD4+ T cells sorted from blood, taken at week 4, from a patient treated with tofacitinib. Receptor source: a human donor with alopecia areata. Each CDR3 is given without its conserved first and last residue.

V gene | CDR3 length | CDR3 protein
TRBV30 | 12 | AWSRKSSYNEQF
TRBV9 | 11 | ASSRGTGDGYT
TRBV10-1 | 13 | ASSAGTGSGETQY
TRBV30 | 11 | AWSPGTALGYT
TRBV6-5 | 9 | ASSGGGEQY
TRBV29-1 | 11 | SVQRDPGQPQH
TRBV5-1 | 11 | ASSFQGDYGYT
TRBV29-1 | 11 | SVASGAYNEQF
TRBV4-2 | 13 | ASSQDPRGRGKLF
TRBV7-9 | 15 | ASTQLTRGSGNTEAF
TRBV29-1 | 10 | SVGEPSGELF
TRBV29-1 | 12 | SVTDRDKGGGYT
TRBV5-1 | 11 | ASKRRGEETQY
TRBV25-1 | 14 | ASSAPGRADSNEQF
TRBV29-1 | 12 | SVEMQGRGETQY
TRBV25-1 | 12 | ASSRGSGANVLT
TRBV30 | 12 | AWRLQGALGEQY
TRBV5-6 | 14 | ASSLGTDLIDEKLF
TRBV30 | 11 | AWTLAGTGELF
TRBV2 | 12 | ASDDGFNNQPQH
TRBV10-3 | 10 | AISAGPNEQF
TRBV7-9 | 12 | ASSPFGQGYEQY
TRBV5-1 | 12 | ASSPGGANQPQH
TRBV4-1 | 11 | ASSQDEEETQY
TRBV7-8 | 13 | ASSLVGGQGETQY
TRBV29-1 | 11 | SAQGQGVKEAF
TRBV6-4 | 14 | ASRPWRGTSTDTQY
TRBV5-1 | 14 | ASSSRTGGMNTEAF
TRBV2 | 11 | ASSEARGQGYT
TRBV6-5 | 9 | ASSYGNGET
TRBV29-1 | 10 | SMRGLGNEQF
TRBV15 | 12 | ATSHGAGPDTQY
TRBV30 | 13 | AWGSSPGAWETQY
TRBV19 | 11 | ASSTSYNSPLH
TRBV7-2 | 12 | ASSLRTGGYGYT
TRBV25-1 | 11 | ASSESRNSPLH
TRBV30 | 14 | AWSLPRTGRLDEQY
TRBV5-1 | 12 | ASSFGQGEYEQY
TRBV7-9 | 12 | ASSPWTGNTEAF
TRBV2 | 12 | ASLHGQGDEKLF
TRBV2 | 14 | ASSELVPGGRETQY
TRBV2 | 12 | ASRPGPLGEKLF
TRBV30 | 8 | AWSHLGYT
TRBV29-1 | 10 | SVEGQGYGYT
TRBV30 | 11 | AWSVRGADGYT
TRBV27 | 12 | ASSLSTGGETQY
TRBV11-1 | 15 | ASSSPWWTLGNTEAF
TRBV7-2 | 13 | ASSLASSYTDTQY
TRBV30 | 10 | AWSLGNTEAF
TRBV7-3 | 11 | ASRLDGGTEAF
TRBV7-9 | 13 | ASSPLRAQGEKLF
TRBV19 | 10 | ASSPGQGTAF
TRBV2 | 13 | ASSDGPYSGNTIY
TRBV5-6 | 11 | ASSLDRSYEQY